The text below deals with one TCR beta chain. The data were obtained in a study of blood T cell repertoires in COVID-19. In the original processing: Amplified reference gene primers provided the basis for estimating nucleated cell counts. Measured with immunoSEQ multiplex PCR; TCRdb has only the in-frame clones, and not every one. The D gene and trimming were derived from the DNA, and the V and J assignments and clone size from that table. The sample records roughly 81,000 clones, around 85% being singletons. The sample taken for sequencing was peripheral blood. This TCR was recovered from a woman aged 80 or older with COVID-19, enrolled during active disease.

The CDR3 loop reads CASSPGQEFYEQYF. The DNA of the CDR3 is TGTGCCAGCAGCCCTGGACAGGAGTTCTACGAGCAGTACTTC. The chain is built from TRBV7-9 and TRBJ2-7; 7 nucleotides match TRBD1. The ends lost 5 bases at V and 3 bases at J; junction bases unmatched: 7. Germline CDR1 SEHNR, CDR2 FQNEAQ (reference sequence). This CDR3 is built from 14 residues.